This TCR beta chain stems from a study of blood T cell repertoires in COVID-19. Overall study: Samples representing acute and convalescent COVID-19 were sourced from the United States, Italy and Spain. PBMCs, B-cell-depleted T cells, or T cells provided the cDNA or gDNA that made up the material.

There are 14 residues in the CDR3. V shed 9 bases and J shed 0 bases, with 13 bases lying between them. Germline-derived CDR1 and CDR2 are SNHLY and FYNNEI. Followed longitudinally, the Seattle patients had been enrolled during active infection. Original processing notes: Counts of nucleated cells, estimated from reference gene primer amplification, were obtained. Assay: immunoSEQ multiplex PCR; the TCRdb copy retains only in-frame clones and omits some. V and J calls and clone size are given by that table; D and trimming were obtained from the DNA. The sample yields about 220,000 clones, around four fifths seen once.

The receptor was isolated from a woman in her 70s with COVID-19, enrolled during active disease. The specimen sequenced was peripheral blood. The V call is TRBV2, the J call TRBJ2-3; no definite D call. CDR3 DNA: TGTGCCAGTCAGGTATACCTGAGCACAGATACGCAGTATTTT. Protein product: CASQVYLSTDTQYF.